This T cell receptor (beta chain) was recovered during a study of Ad26.COV2.S vaccination and SARS-CoV-2 variants. The study, taken as a whole, reports: Ad26.COV2.S recipients had broader spike-specific TCRs (P = 0.0014).

With 6 bases removed from V and 2 bases from J, the gap between germline ends came to 27 bases. This CDR3 region has 19 residues. Per the germline V gene, CDR1 is KGHSH and CDR2 is LQKENI. Sample treatment: around 19 received Ad26.COV2.S at low or high dose, single or two shots; 5 received placebo; per-sample allocation not given. At day 63 after the first vaccine or placebo injection, samples were drawn. TCRdb's table, derived via immunoSEQ multiplex PCR, lists solely in-frame clones and lacks some. The sample yields about 350,000 clones, 80% to 90% seen once. As concerns this clone: The antigen is undetermined.

The chain joins TRBV18 to TRBJ2-3, with D possibly called TRBD1 or TRBD2 (5 bases each). The receptor comes from a person aged 18-65 years who received the Ad26.COV2.S COVID-19 vaccine or a placebo. Sample: peripheral blood, taken in a trial of Ad26.COV2.S vaccine versus placebo. The CDR3 DNA sequence: TGTGCCAGCTCCCCATCGGGGCCGTTTGGCAGGGCAATCACAGATACGCAGTATTTT. This sequence encodes CASSPSGPFGRAITDTQYF.